The 8 T cell receptor beta chains presented below share a single source sample, sequenced in a study of somatic mutations in cytotoxic T cells in rheumatoid arthritis. Profiled with immunoSEQ multiplex PCR; TCRdb holds only in-frame clones, not every one. The sample includes roughly 20,000 clones, over 75% of them seen just once. Sequencing was performed on CD8+ T cells sorted from blood. These receptors were obtained from an adult with rheumatoid arthritis.

The chain links TRBV9 to TRBJ1-2; 11 bases are shared with TRBD1. The CDR3 runs to 16 residues. V lost 3 bases and J lost 8; bases outside the gene matches: 12. Germline loops: CDR1 SGDLS, CDR2 YYNGEE. The CDR3 reads CASSAGGTGGFEGYTF. CDR3 DNA: TGTGCCAGCAGCGCCGGAGGGACAGGGGGATTCGAGGGCTACACCTTC. The variable domain in full, completed from reference TRBV9 and TRBJ1-2, reads DSGVTQTPKHLITATGQRVTLRCSPRSGDLSVYWYQQSLDQGLQFLIQYYNGEERAKGNILERFSAQQFPDLHSELNLSSLELGDSALYFCASSAGGTGGFEGYTFGSGTRLTVV.

The genes are TRBV27 and TRBJ2-7, with D hard to call. The CDR3 loop spans 15 amino acids. Germline CDR1 reads MNHEY; CDR2 reads SMNVEV (reference sequence). V lost 4 bases to trimming and J lost 3 bases, with 16 bases between them. The CDR3 bases are TGTGCCAGCAGTTCACTCGGACGGTTTCACTACGAGCAGTACTTC. It is translated as CASSSLGRFHYEQYF.

This sequence joins TRBV5-1 and TRBJ2-7, with TRBD2 matching over 11 bases. Germline lookup yields CDR1 SGHRS and CDR2 YFSETQ. The J segment lost 3 bases and the V segment lost 0 bases, leaving 5 bases of the junction unmatched. The CDR3 loop spans 16 amino acids. CDR3 protein: CASSLAPGLAVYEQYF. DNA of the CDR3: TGCGCCAGCAGCTTGGCCCCGGGACTAGCGGTCTACGAGCAGTACTTC.

The CDR3 is CATRITGEGNTIYF. The CDR3 DNA is TGTGCCACCCGAATAACAGGGGAAGGAAACACCATATATTTT. The J gene is TRBJ1-3, the V gene TRBV10-3; 7 bases align to TRBD1. V dropped 10 bases and J dropped 4; count of bases not matched to a gene: 10. This CDR3 spans 14 amino acids. Per germline, CDR1 ENHRY and CDR2 SYGVKD.

The J gene is TRBJ1-1, the V gene TRBV27; 12 bases match TRBD1. J gave up 4 bases and V 8 bases, and 5 bases lay outside the gene matches. Germline V lookup: CDR1 MNHEY, CDR2 SMNVEV (reference sequence). The CDR3 totals 14 residues. CDR3: CASGTGGWVTEAFF. The CDR3 DNA sequence: TGTGCCAGCGGGACAGGGGGCTGGGTCACTGAAGCTTTCTTT.

Here the CDR3 reads CASRGDRGRQETQYF. CDR3 DNA: TGTGCCAGCAGGGGAGATCGGGGGCGTCAAGAGACCCAGTACTTC. The chain couples TRBV7-9 to TRBJ2-5; D possibly matches TRBD1 or TRBD2 (6 bases each). V lost 6 bases to trimming and J lost 2 bases, with 16 bases between them. Germline loops: CDR1 SEHNR, CDR2 FQNEAQ (reference sequence). This CDR3 has 15 amino acids.

This rearrangement joins TRBV27 to TRBJ1-3; D is unresolved. Trimming removed 0 bases at V and 0 bases at J, with 12 bases between. The CDR3 runs to 17 residues. Per the germline V gene, CDR1 is MNHEY and CDR2 is SMNVEV (reference sequence). The CDR3 nucleotides are TGTGCCAGCAGTTTATCAGGATCTGAGAGCTCTGGAAACACCATATATTTT. This sequence encodes CASSLSGSESSGNTIYF.

The chain carries TRBV29-1 and TRBJ2-7, with 8 bases that match TRBD2. The germline V gene has CDR1 SQVTM and CDR2 ANQGSEA. The CDR3 spans 13 residues. J was trimmed by 2 bases and V by 6 bases; bases with no gene match: 6. The CDR3 loop reads CSVGGGPAYEQYF. CDR3 bases: TGCAGCGTCGGGGGGGGGCCCGCCTACGAGCAGTACTTC.